Shown below are 6 T cell receptor beta chains from a single sample sequenced in a study of tumor-infiltrating lymphocytes in primary liver carcinoma. Germline DNA was also extracted, and blood RNA was taken from unsorted whole blood. TCR beta cDNA was prepared out of about 510 ng total RNA by means of a constant-region primer. ARM-PCR, slightly modified, supplied the TCR beta libraries through three nested multiplex PCR rounds. A C-beta reverse primer was combined with TRBV1-TRBV30 forward primers in the first two PCR rounds, and each round had ten to eleven cycles. One entry per CDR3 protein, called by TCRdb with MiXCR from the multiplex PCR reads. There are about 300,000 distinct CDR3 sequences in the sample; roughly 60% occur only once, and roughly 8.6% lies in the top ten. The sequencing sample was made of peripheral blood. These receptor sequences come from a man aged 40-55 years with primary liver carcinoma and hepatitis B virus infection.

About this clonotype itself: A much larger clone differs by one base, so this may be a read error. The chain employs TRBV6-2 or TRBV6-3 and TRBJ1-1, with D unresolved. The V end was cut by 0 bases, the J end by 6 bases, with 5 bases between. Per germline, CDR1 MNHEY and CDR2 SVGEGT. The CDR3 consists of 12 residues. CDR3 DNA: TGTGCCAGCAGTTACTCTAGACCTGAAGCTTTCTTT. As protein: CASSYSRPEAFF.

About this clonotype itself: Since a much larger clone is just one base distant, this may be a read error. The chain is built from TRBV6-1 and TRBJ2-1, with D possibly matching TRBD2 (5 bases). CDR3 size: 12 residues. Germline lookup yields CDR1 MNHNS and CDR2 SASEGT. The CDR3 DNA follows: TGTGTCAGCGGACGGCTATACAATGAGCAGTTCTTC. It is translated as CVSGRLYNEQFF.

The count of this clonotype is one. This rearrangement joins TRBV28 to TRBJ1-5; 8 bases fit TRBD1. This CDR3 is built from 15 residues. The V gene's germline CDR1 is MDHEN and CDR2 SYDVKM. Unmatched junction bases numbered 4, after V lost 6 bases and J lost 0 bases. CDR3 sequence (DNA): TGTGCCAGCAGGCAACAGGGGGGTAGCAATCAGCCCCAGCATTTT. Its protein is CASRQQGGSNQPQHF.

This sequence joins TRBV4-2 and TRBJ2-3, with 10 bases matching TRBD2. Per germline, CDR1 LGHNA and CDR2 YNFKEQ. Trimming cost V 5 bases and J 4 bases; bases outside gene matches: 6. This CDR3 comprises 15 residues. CDR3 in DNA: TGTGCCAGCAGCACGTTAGCGGGAGGCGCAGATACGCAGTATTTT. The encoded protein is CASSTLAGGADTQYF.

In this sample, this clonotype turned up many times. The J gene is TRBJ2-1, the V gene TRBV6-5, with 12 bases identical to TRBD2. The CDR3 loop spans 18 amino acids. V dropped 6 bases and J dropped 9; count of bases not matched to a gene: 18. Germline loops: CDR1 MNHEY, CDR2 SVGAGI. The CDR3 spells CASRGLGSLAGGPLEQFF. CDR3 DNA: TGTGCCAGCAGAGGGTTAGGGTCCCTAGCGGGAGGGCCACTTGAGCAGTTCTTC.

The chain combines TRBV7-6 with TRBJ2-5; D possibly corresponds to TRBD1 (5 bases). The CDR3 is made up of 14 amino acids. The V gene lost 10 bases and the J gene lost 5 bases, with 20 bases spanning the gap. Germline V gene lookup returns CDR1 SGHVS and CDR2 FNYEAQ. The CDR3 here is CATTLRSGAETQYF. Here the CDR3 DNA reads TGTGCCACCACTTTAAGGAGTGGGGCCGAGACCCAGTACTTC.